What follows is one T cell receptor beta chain and its context. Its antigen remains unidentified. The sample is drawn from a study of long-term antiretroviral therapy in people with HIV. Study observations and caveats: In HIV, the repertoires covered a tighter span of CDR3 lengths than in controls. Clones that had undergone expansion before ART prevailed in the repertoire throughout all time points. Post-ART samples showed increased diversity that remained below transplant donor control levels.

The assay, immunoSEQ v3.0, was run at survey level. Sequencing had a target that covered roughly 40,000-50,000 T-cell genomes per sample. The repertoire was sequenced with immunoSEQ multiplex PCR; TCRdb's copy has only in-frame clones and lacks some. This sample has about 30,000 clones, with about 93% found just once. This CDR3 is 14 amino acids long. Germline values: CDR1 MNHNY, CDR2 SVGAGI (reference sequence). Losses at the gene ends were 10 bases for V and 6 bases for J; bases not matched to a gene: 9. The sample consisted of unsorted PBMCs, taken 6.2 years after starting antiretroviral therapy. The chain employs TRBV6-6 and TRBJ2-2, with 9 nucleotides matching TRBD2. The TCR originated in a man aged 35 to 55 with HIV. The CDR3 loop is CAIQEAGGAGELFF. The CDR3 DNA reads TGTGCCATCCAAGAGGCGGGAGGGGCCGGGGAGCTGTTTTTT.